This paragraph covers one T cell receptor (beta chain) sequence. The sample belongs to a study of blood T cell repertoires in COVID-19. The V and J ends lost 0 bases and 6 bases, in that order; junction bases with no gene match: 17. This CDR3 has 18 residues. Germline V gene lookup returns CDR1 SGHDT and CDR2 YYEEEE. The protocol was immunoSEQ multiplex PCR, while the TCRdb copy is restricted to in-frame clones and leaves out a portion. Of over 200,000 clones in the sample, 84% are singletons; the top ten hold approximately 18%. The clonotype comes from a woman aged 80 or over with active or convalescent COVID-19. The V gene is TRBV5-6, the J gene TRBJ2-7, with 8 nucleotides matching TRBD2. Sequencing was carried out using peripheral blood. CDR3 coding DNA: TGTGCCAGCAGCTTGGCAGCGTCCGGCCGGCGAAGCGGGGGCGAGCAGTACTTC. Encoded protein: CASSLAASGRRSGGEQYF. The entire variable domain, with the rest obtained from reference TRBV5-6 and TRBJ2-7, is as follows: DAGVTQSPTHLIKTRGQQVTLRCSPKSGHDTVSWYQQALGQGPQFIFQYYEEEERQRGNFPDRFSGHQFPNYSSELNVNALLLGDSALYLCASSLAASGRRSGGEQYFGPGTRLTVT.